These 28 T cell receptor beta chains originate from one sample sequenced in a study of T cell responses to AZD1222 COVID-19 vaccine. The data were produced by immunoSEQ multiplex PCR, yet TCRdb's version contains in-frame clones alone and is incomplete. The top ten clones hold 3.5% to 4% of a sample with about 120,000 clones, around nine tenths of them seen once. Sequencing used peripheral blood, obtained 28 days after the second AZD1222 dose. These receptors were collected from an adult who received the AZD1222 COVID-19 vaccine.

The CDR3 protein is CASSFDGAVGQPQHF. The CDR3 DNA follows: TGCGCCAGCAGCTTCGACGGGGCAGTCGGCCAGCCCCAGCATTTT. This chain joins TRBV5-1 and TRBJ1-5, with D tentatively TRBD1 (5 bases). The CDR3 has 15 amino acids. Trimming removed 2 bases at V and 7 bases at J, with 16 bases between. Germline-derived CDR1 and CDR2 are SGHRS and YFSETQ.

The chain has TRBV28 and TRBJ2-5, with D hard to call. V lost 3 bases and J lost 1, with 9 bases in between. This CDR3 has 14 amino acids. Germline CDR1 and CDR2: MDHEN and SYDVKM. In DNA form, the CDR3 reads TGTGCCAGCAGTTTCCGACTCCGCCAAGAGACCCAGTACTTC. It codes for CASSFRLRQETQYF.

A few counts support this clone. The chain couples TRBV7-3 to TRBJ2-1, with D hard to call. CDR3 length equals 16 residues. Between the trimmed V and J ends, which lost 0 bases and 6 bases, there was a span of 15 bases. Germline V gene sequence: CDR1 SGHTA, CDR2 FQGTGA. The CDR3 nucleotides are TGTGCCAGCAGCTTAACGGGCTTCCCCCCCCTCAATGAGCAGTTCTTC. Translating gives CASSLTGFPPLNEQFF.

This clone was detected only once. V is TRBV7-9 and J is TRBJ1-5; D may be TRBD1 (5 bases). Per germline, CDR1 SEHNR and CDR2 FQNEAQ (reference sequence). The CDR3 has 16 amino acids. Trimming took 1 base from V and 9 from J, leaving 19 bases between them. CDR3 protein: CASSLVVDSQGWPQHF. The CDR3, as DNA: TGTGCCAGCAGCTTAGTAGTTGACAGCCAAGGCTGGCCCCAGCATTTT.

The V gene is TRBV4-1, the J gene TRBJ2-2, with 8 bases identical to TRBD1. V lost 3 bases and J lost 7; bases outside the gene matches: 19. CDR3 length: 19 residues. Germline V gene lookup returns CDR1 MGHRA and CDR2 YSYEKL. The CDR3 DNA reads TGCGCCAGCAGCCACCTCAGGGGGCCAGGGGGCGCAGGGAGCGGGGAGCTGTTTTTT. This gives the protein CASSHLRGPGGAGSGELFF.

The chain carries TRBV7-2 and TRBJ2-1; TRBD1 is a possible D gene (5 bases). Germline-derived CDR1 and CDR2 are SGHTA and FQGNSA. CDR3 size: 12 residues. Trimming took 4 bases from V and 8 from J, leaving 9 bases between them. CDR3 residues: CASSSGFHEQFF. The CDR3 DNA sequence: TGTGCCAGCAGCTCAGGGTTTCATGAGCAGTTCTTC.

The chain employs TRBV14 and TRBJ1-1; 8 bases line up with TRBD1. CDR1 is SGHDN and CDR2 is FVKESK in the germline V gene. The CDR3 is 16 residues long. The J segment lost 0 bases and the V segment lost 0 bases, leaving 3 bases of the junction unmatched. The CDR3 region is CASSQDRGQVNTEAFF. The DNA for the CDR3 is TGTGCCAGCAGCCAAGATAGGGGACAGGTGAACACTGAAGCTTTCTTT. The complete variable domain, with remaining parts taken from reference TRBV14 and TRBJ1-1, reads EAGVTQFPSHSVIEKGQTVTLRCDPISGHDNLYWYRRVMGKEIKFLLHFVKESKQDESGMPNNRFLAERTGGTYSTLKVQPAELEDSGVYFCASSQDRGQVNTEAFFGQGTRLTVV.

As DNA, the CDR3 is TGTGCCAGCAGCCCCTCCCCCGGGTCTCAGTTTTCCTACGAGCAGTACTTC. It encodes CASSPSPGSQFSYEQYF. This rearrangement joins TRBV3-1 (or the pseudogene TRBV3-2) to TRBJ2-7, with D hard to call. The CDR3 extends over 17 amino acids. Germline V gene sequence: CDR1 LGHDT, CDR2 YNNKEL (reference sequence). Trimming left V 4 bases short and J 1 base short, with 20 bases between.

The chain uses TRBV19 and TRBJ1-2, with a possible D match to TRBD1 (5 bases). CDR1 and CDR2 (germline): LNHDA, SQIVND (reference sequence). V dropped 7 bases and J dropped 4 bases, with 10 bases sitting between them. The CDR3 runs to 12 residues. Here the CDR3 reads CASNRGTYGYTF. CDR3 nucleotides: TGTGCCAGTAACCGGGGCACCTATGGCTACACCTTC.

V gene TRBV12-3 or TRBV12-4 combines with J gene TRBJ1-6, with D hard to call. The germline V and J ends were trimmed by 7 bases and 14 bases, with 12 bases remaining between them. The CDR3 is 11 amino acids. As DNA, the CDR3 is TGTGCCAGCACCCTGGGCAGTTCCCTCCACTTT. Protein: CASTLGSSLHF.

The rearrangement joins TRBV18 to TRBJ1-3; tentatively, D is TRBD1 (6 bases). The CDR3 contains 14 residues. V lost 6 bases to trimming and J lost 1 base, with 10 bases between them. Germline CDR1 is KGHSH and CDR2 is LQKENI. As DNA, the CDR3 is TGTGCCAGCTCGTCACAGGGATCTGGAAACACCATATATTTT. This encodes CASSSQGSGNTIYF. Full variable domain (outside the CDR3, taken from reference TRBV18 and TRBJ1-3): NAGVMQNPRHLVRRRGQEARLRCSPMKGHSHVYWYRQLPEEGLKFMVYLQKENIIDESGMPKERFSAEFPKEGPSILRIQQVVRGDSAAYFCASSSQGSGNTIYFGEGSWLTVV.

Of note for this clone: A read error may produce the germline difference seen at one junction end. The gene calls are TRBV7-7 and TRBJ1-4; a weak D match, TRBD1 (5 bases). Germline assignment: CDR1 SSHAT and CDR2 FNYEAQ (reference sequence). This CDR3 contains 15 residues. In nucleotides, the CDR3 is TGTGCTAGCAGCGCGGGGACCTTTATCGGTGAAAAACTGTTTTTT. Translating it yields CASSAGTFIGEKLFF. The variable domain in full, with the rest retrieved from reference TRBV7-7 and TRBJ1-4, is GAGVSQSPRYKVTKRGQDVTLRCDPISSHATLYWYQQALGQGPEFLTYFNYEAQPDKSGLPSDRFSAERPEGSISTLTIQRTEQRDSAMYRCASSAGTFIGEKLFFGSGTQLSVL.

V usage is TRBV6-5 and J usage is TRBJ2-2, with 11 bases that match TRBD2. The CDR3 totals 15 residues. Germline V lookup: CDR1 MNHEY, CDR2 SVGAGI. J gave up 5 bases and V 4 bases, and 3 bases lay outside the gene matches. CDR3: CASSSGTSGTGELFF. For the CDR3, the DNA is TGTGCCAGCAGTTCCGGGACTAGCGGAACCGGGGAGCTGTTTTTT.

This sequence joins TRBV18 and TRBJ1-2; TRBD1 aligns across 7 bases. Germline CDR1 and CDR2: KGHSH and LQKENI. This CDR3 has 15 residues. V dropped 3 bases and J dropped 2; count of bases not matched to a gene: 6. The CDR3 bases are TGTGCCAGCTCACCCCTGGAGACAGGGAACTATGGCTACACCTTC. Amino acids: CASSPLETGNYGYTF.

V usage is TRBV25-1 and J usage is TRBJ1-2, with D perhaps matching TRBD1 (5 bases). There are 13 residues in the CDR3. V lost 8 bases to trimming and J lost 7 bases, with 17 bases between them. Germline lookup yields CDR1 MGHDK and CDR2 SYGVNS. The CDR3 protein is CASEFGGYSGYTF. CDR3 nucleotides: TGTGCCAGCGAATTCGGGGGTTACAGTGGCTACACCTTC.

The V call is TRBV28, the J call TRBJ1-5; D is perhaps TRBD1 (5 bases). In germline, CDR1 is MDHEN, CDR2 SYDVKM. Trimming pared 3 bases from V and 6 bases from J, leaving 6 bases between. The CDR3 covers 12 residues. CDR3 bases: TGTGCCAGCAGTTTTGGGGGTCAGCCCCAGCATTTT. The encoded protein is CASSFGGQPQHF.

The V gene is TRBV9, the J gene TRBJ2-5, with TRBD2 identical over 13 bases. This CDR3 region has 15 residues. The trim removed 3 bases at V and 5 bases at J, leaving 4 bases unmatched. In germline, CDR1 is SGDLS, CDR2 YYNGEE. The CDR3 DNA reads TGTGCCAGCAGCGGACTAGCGGGGGGTCACGAGACCCAGTACTTC. Residues: CASSGLAGGHETQYF.

This clone was observed a single time. CDR3 in amino acids: CASSYPGTSGLSYNEQFF. CDR3 in DNA: TGTGCCAGCAGCTACCCGGGGACTAGCGGGCTTTCCTACAATGAGCAGTTCTTC. The rearrangement joins TRBV7-2 to TRBJ2-1, with 12 nucleotides matching TRBD2. V lost 4 bases to trimming and J lost 1 base; unmatched junction nucleotides: 8. Germline lookup yields CDR1 SGHTA and CDR2 FQGNSA. The CDR3 length is 18 residues.

CDR3 DNA: TGTGCCAGCAGCGTAGGGTCCCAGGGAGGGGAAAACATTCAGTACTTC. It is translated as CASSVGSQGGENIQYF. The rearrangement links TRBV9 to TRBJ2-4; 7 bases match TRBD2. The CDR3 is 16 residues long. Germline-derived CDR1 and CDR2 are SGDLS and YYNGEE. Trimming at V came to 0 bases and at J to 5 bases, leaving 8 bases not matched to a gene.

This clone was detected a few times. The rearrangement joins TRBV5-6 to TRBJ1-6; D is ambiguous. The germline V and J ends were trimmed by 4 bases and 6 bases, with 11 bases remaining between them. The germline V gene has CDR1 SGHDT and CDR2 YYEEEE. This CDR3 has 14 residues. The CDR3 DNA sequence: TGTGCCAGCAGCCGAACAGAGGCTAATTCACCCCTCCACTTT. Its protein is CASSRTEANSPLHF.

The chain carries TRBV10-3 and TRBJ1-2; D perhaps matches TRBD1 (5 bases). Germline V gives CDR1 ENHRY, CDR2 SYGVKD. The CDR3 contains 15 residues. The V and J ends lost 7 bases and 0 bases respectively, with 15 bases between them. The CDR3 loop is CAITPDGGANYGYTF. The CDR3 nucleotides are TGTGCCATCACTCCAGACGGGGGAGCTAACTATGGCTACACCTTC.

The gene calls are TRBV4-3 and TRBJ1-4; D is ambiguous. The CDR3 is 15 amino acids. The germline CDR1 and CDR2 sequences are LGHNA and YSLEER. Trimming took off 3 bases at V and 3 bases at J, with 11 bases between the two ends. CDR3 loop: CASSQLQLANEKLFF. CDR3 bases: TGCGCCAGCAGCCAGCTACAGCTGGCTAATGAAAAACTGTTTTTT.

The chain combines TRBV11-1 with TRBJ2-7, with D maybe TRBD2 (5 bases). Trimming cost V 2 bases and J 0 bases, with 8 bases left between them. The CDR3 runs to 14 residues. CDR1 and CDR2 from the germline V gene are SGHAT and FQDESV (reference sequence). The CDR3, as DNA: TGTGCCAGCAGCTTACTAGCTAGCTCCTACGAGCAGTACTTC. Translation gives CASSLLASSYEQYF.

The V call is TRBV6-5, the J call TRBJ1-3; tentative D call: TRBD1 (5 bases). This CDR3 is 15 amino acids long. V was trimmed by 0 bases and J by 0 bases, leaving 6 bases between them. From germline, CDR1 is MNHEY and CDR2 SVGAGI. CDR3 DNA: TGTGCCAGCAGTTACTCCGGGGCCTCTGGAAACACCATATATTTT. Translation gives CASSYSGASGNTIYF.

The genes are TRBV4-2 and TRBJ2-3, with 10 nucleotides matching TRBD2. Germline-derived CDR1 and CDR2 are LGHNA and YNFKEQ. The CDR3 contains 15 residues. V shed 4 bases, J shed 2 bases, and the junction held 3 bases outside the gene matches. CDR3 in DNA: TGTGCCAGCAGCCCCGGGACTAGCGACACAGATACGCAGTATTTT. Amino acids: CASSPGTSDTDTQYF.

The genes are TRBV4-3 and TRBJ1-2; D not resolved. V gave up 0 bases and J gave up 7 bases, with 15 bases separating them. The CDR3 sequence is 15 residues long. Germline V gives CDR1 LGHNA, CDR2 YSLEER. In DNA, the CDR3 is TGCGCCAGCAGCCAAGATATGGAGCTTTCTGGTGGCTACACCTTC. This gives the protein CASSQDMELSGGYTF.

The J gene is TRBJ1-6, the V gene TRBV7-2; TRBD1 agrees at 7 bases. This CDR3 spans 15 amino acids. The V gene end was trimmed by 5 bases and the J gene end by 5 bases; junction bases not matched to a gene: 6. The germline V gene has CDR1 SGHTA and CDR2 FQGNSA. The CDR3 nucleotides read TGTGCCAGCAGCCCACAGGGGCGGGATAATTCACCCCTCCACTTT. Protein: CASSPQGRDNSPLHF.

This chain connects TRBV7-2 to TRBJ1-1, with D uncertain. CDR3 length: 12 residues. The germline V and J ends were trimmed by 2 bases and 7 bases, with 8 bases remaining between them. CDR1 is SGHTA, CDR2 FQGNSA, per germline. This chain's CDR3 is CASSLNTVEAFF. CDR3 coding DNA: TGTGCCAGCAGCTTAAACACTGTTGAAGCTTTCTTT.